The 20 T cell receptor beta chains given below trace back to one sample, sequenced in a study of CD8 T cells in Susac syndrome. With random hexamers, reverse transcription was performed on about 0.5 to 1 ug of RNA. Via MiXCR, TCRdb re-called the immunoSEQ multiplex PCR reads, giving one row per CDR3 protein. The data contain roughly 88,000 distinct CDR3 sequences, 95% to 97% of them singletons. Sequencing used CD8+ T cells from PBMCs. All receptors come from a human donor with Susac syndrome.

DNA for the CDR3: TGTGCCATCAGTGGGGCCTCCTTTTTAGTTCGATGGGATGAGCAGTTCTTC. As protein: CAISGASFLVRWDEQFF. V is TRBV10-3 and J is TRBJ2-1; no clear D gene. This CDR3 is built from 17 residues. V lost 4 bases and J lost 8, with 24 bases in between. CDR1 and CDR2 from the germline V gene are ENHRY and SYGVKD.

The CDR3, as DNA: TGTGCCAGCAGGGAGACTAGCGGGGGGCCAGAGGAGACCCAGTACTTC. This codes for CASRETSGGPEETQYF. The chain carries TRBV7-2 and TRBJ2-5; 13 bases are shared with TRBD2. There are 16 residues in the CDR3. The germline V gene encodes CDR1 SGHTA and CDR2 FQGNSA. Trimming cost V 6 bases and J 5 bases; bases outside gene matches: 9.

The CDR3 here is CASLAGNSYEQYF. CDR3 DNA sequence: TGTGCCAGCCTAGCGGGGAACTCCTACGAGCAGTACTTC. The chain is built from TRBV28 and TRBJ2-7; 9 bases are a match to TRBD2. This CDR3 is built from 13 residues. CDR1 is MDHEN, CDR2 SYDVKM, per germline. V shed 8 bases and J 0 bases; nucleotides not matched to a gene: 2.

The chain carries TRBV27 and TRBJ2-5, with D unresolved. Trimming pared 2 bases from V and 6 bases from J, leaving 10 bases between. This CDR3 comprises 13 residues. Germline V CDR1 and CDR2: MNHEY, SMNVEV (reference sequence). CDR3 nucleotides: TGTGCCAGCAGTTTAGGGCCGGTTAAGACCCAGTACTTC. It encodes CASSLGPVKTQYF.

The chain employs TRBV29-1 and TRBJ2-3, with a possible D match to TRBD2 (6 bases). Germline CDR1 is SQVTM and CDR2 is ANQGSEA. The CDR3 consists of 13 residues. Trimming shortened V by 5 bases and J by 4 bases, and 13 bases separated the two germline ends. The CDR3 DNA follows: TGCAGCGTTCATGAGGGAGGCCCAGATACGCAGTATTTT. Translated, it gives CSVHEGGPDTQYF.

The rearrangement joins TRBV7-3 to TRBJ2-7; 9 nucleotides align to TRBD1. CDR1 SGHTA and CDR2 FQGTGA come from the germline V gene. CDR3 length: 14 amino acids. Trimming removed 5 bases from V and 6 bases from J; junction bases left unmatched: 8. The CDR3 sequence: CASSRLGQGTEQYF. CDR3 DNA sequence: TGTGCCAGCAGCCGACTGGGACAGGGAACCGAGCAGTACTTC.

The chain links TRBV7-2 to TRBJ2-1; D gene unclear. CDR3 length: 15 amino acids. Trimming stripped 4 bases from V and 6 bases from J, with 16 bases between. The V gene's germline CDR1 is SGHTA and CDR2 FQGNSA. CDR3 nucleotide sequence: TGTGCCAGCAGCTCCCCCACCTTAAGGCCCAATGAGCAGTTCTTC. As protein: CASSSPTLRPNEQFF.

The chain uses TRBV13 and TRBJ1-1; 7 bases align to TRBD1. The ends lost 5 bases at V and 5 bases at J; junction bases unmatched: 5. The CDR3 has 13 amino acids. Germline V CDR1 and CDR2: PRHDT, FYEKMQ (reference sequence). Written as DNA, the CDR3 is TGTGCCAGCAGCCCACAGGGGCGGACTGAAGCTTTCTTT. Protein product: CASSPQGRTEAFF.

In the case of this clonotype: Sequence at one end of the junction differs from germline and may be a read error. V is TRBV20-1 and J is TRBJ2-2; possibly TRBD2 for D (5 bases). The CDR3 is 13 residues long. From germline, CDR1 is DFQATT and CDR2 SNEGSKA (reference sequence). The CDR3 DNA is TGCAGTGCACTGGACGGAAACACCGGGGAGCTATTTTTT. Amino acids: CSALDGNTGELFF.

The chain employs TRBV3-1 and TRBJ2-2; D ambiguous. Looked up from germline, CDR1 is LGHDT and CDR2 is YNNKEL (reference sequence). This CDR3 is 17 amino acids long. V lost 1 base to trimming and J lost 0 bases, with 12 bases between them. The CDR3 sequence is CASSQGYKYSNTGELFF. CDR3 DNA: TGTGCCAGCAGCCAAGGCTACAAATACTCGAACACCGGGGAGCTGTTTTTT.

This chain uses TRBV3-1 with TRBJ2-7, with TRBD1 matching 7 bases. Trimming at V came to 6 bases and at J to 4 bases, leaving 9 bases not matched to a gene. The CDR3 contains 14 residues. Germline V gene lookup returns CDR1 LGHDT and CDR2 YNNKEL (reference sequence). CDR3 protein: CASSYSGTDYEQYF. The CDR3 nucleotides read TGTGCCAGCAGTTACTCCGGGACAGATTACGAGCAGTACTTC.

The chain has TRBV9 and TRBJ2-7; 9 bases line up with TRBD2. The junction had 6 bases not matched to a gene; V was cut back by 3 bases and J by 5 bases. This CDR3 comprises 14 residues. Germline CDR1 is SGDLS and CDR2 is YYNGEE. The CDR3 is CASSDSGSLDEQYF. CDR3 coding DNA: TGTGCCAGCAGCGATAGCGGGAGCCTCGACGAGCAGTACTTC.

The chain links TRBV29-1 to TRBJ2-7; 12 bases match TRBD2. The germline CDR1 and CDR2 sequences are SQVTM and ANQGSEA. Germline trimming cut 3 bases from V and 1 base from J; bases unmatched to any gene: 1. The CDR3 runs 14 residues. The CDR3 DNA follows: TGCAGCGTTGACGGACTAGCGGGGTCCTACGAGCAGTACTTC. As protein: CSVDGLAGSYEQYF.

The chain combines TRBV29-1 with TRBJ1-3, with 9 bases fitting TRBD1. The CDR3 is 14 residues long. The trim removed 5 bases at V and 7 bases at J, leaving 9 bases unmatched. Germline CDR1 SQVTM, CDR2 ANQGSEA. CDR3 sequence (DNA): TGCAGCGTTTGGACCGGGACAGGGAGTAACACCATATATTTT. Translating it yields CSVWTGTGSNTIYF.

This chain links TRBV3-1 with TRBJ2-5; D call uncertain. CDR1 and CDR2 (germline): LGHDT, YNNKEL (reference sequence). V shed 0 bases and J shed 0 bases, with 8 bases lying between them. This CDR3 contains 15 residues. CDR3 coding DNA: TGTGCCAGCAGCCAAGATTGGTGGAACCAAGAGACCCAGTACTTC. Its translation: CASSQDWWNQETQYF.

This chain uses TRBV6-6 with TRBJ2-7; a possible D gene is TRBD1 (6 bases). The CDR3 covers 13 residues. V was shortened by 2 bases and J by 3 bases, with 8 bases between the two germline ends. CDR1 and CDR2 from the germline V gene are MNHNY and SVGAGI (reference sequence). The CDR3, as DNA: TGTGCCAGCAGTTACGCCAGGGGCTACGAGCAGTACGTC. Residues: CASSYARGYEQYV.

The chain recombines TRBV20-1 with TRBJ1-2; D call uncertain. Trimming left V 6 bases short and J 4 bases short, with 18 bases between. The CDR3 sequence is 14 residues long. Germline loops: CDR1 DFQATT, CDR2 SNEGSKA (reference sequence). CDR3 bases: TGCAGTGCCACCGCTGTCCCCGAGGTCTATGGCTACACCTTC. It is translated as CSATAVPEVYGYTF.

This clonotype was seen once. The V call is TRBV5-6, the J call TRBJ2-5, with TRBD2 as a possible D gene (5 bases). With 4 bases removed from V and 1 base from J, the gap between germline ends came to 5 bases. The CDR3 runs to 12 residues. Germline assignment: CDR1 SGHDT and CDR2 YYEEEE. CDR3 coding DNA: TGTGCCAGCAGCGGAGGCCAAGAGACCCAGTACTTC. This sequence encodes CASSGGQETQYF.

This clonotype appeared a single time. This chain links TRBV7-9 with TRBJ2-7, with 9 bases lining up with TRBD1. CDR3 length equals 15 residues. Germline values: CDR1 SEHNR, CDR2 FQNEAQ (reference sequence). The ends lost 6 bases at V and 3 bases at J; junction bases unmatched: 9. Written as DNA, the CDR3 is TGTGCCAGCAGTCAACCCGGGACAGGGAACTACGAGCAGTACTTC. It yields the protein CASSQPGTGNYEQYF.

The chain carries TRBV9 and TRBJ2-2; TRBD1 matches at 8 bases. The J segment lost 4 bases and the V segment lost 4 bases, leaving 6 bases of the junction unmatched. CDR1 and CDR2 from the germline V gene are SGDLS and YYNGEE. The CDR3 is 15 amino acids. CDR3 protein: CASSPGQGGTGELFF. CDR3 sequence (DNA): TGTGCCAGCAGCCCTGGACAGGGAGGCACCGGGGAGCTGTTTTTT.